Following are 19 T cell receptor beta chains from one sample sequenced in a study of CXCR3-negative and CXCR3-positive naive CD8 T cells. The authors made the TRB cDNA libraries by 5' RACE using UMI labels. TCRdb re-called the 5' RACE reads and gives one entry per CDR3 protein, without DNA. The sample totals thousands of distinct CDR3 sequences. Study-wide findings and caveats: CXCR3-negative naive cells had less hydrophobic TRB CDR3s than did CXCR3-positive naive cells.

The antigens these receptors bind are not known. The material sequenced was naive CXCR3+ CD8+ T cells from blood. Subset specified: CD45RO-CCR7+CD27+CD95- naive CD8+ T cells expressing CXCR3 (TNR3+). These receptors all come from a human donor in good health. Some clones in this sample may be carry-over from other donors' samples.

Judged by frequency, this clonotype is medium-sized. The rearrangement links TRBV7-2 to TRBJ2-3; with no DNA, the TCRdb D assignment of TRBD2 cannot be verified. The CDR3 totals 16 residues. Germline V lookup: CDR1 SGHTA, CDR2 FQGNSA. This CDR3 reads CASREVTGGPADTQYF.

The rearrangement uses TRBV12-3 or TRBV12-4 and TRBJ1-1; there is no DNA to check the TCRdb D call of TRBD1. The CDR3 consists of 16 residues. The CDR3 loop is CASTPRDRGALTEAFF.

The chain couples TRBV6-5 to TRBJ2-1; TCRdb's D call, TRBD1, is unchecked because there is no DNA. Per the germline V gene, CDR1 is MNHEY and CDR2 is SVGAGI. The CDR3 loop spans 13 amino acids. Here the CDR3 reads CASSVQGYNEQFF.

The V gene is TRBV4-1, the J gene TRBJ2-1. CDR3 size: 20 residues. Germline CDR1 reads MGHRA; CDR2 reads YSYEKL. CDR3 loop: CASSQEVVRLVHSSYNEQFF.

The chain combines TRBV11-2 with TRBJ2-2; checking the TCRdb D call of TRBD2 is not possible without DNA. The CDR3 runs 13 residues. Germline loops: CDR1 SGHAT, CDR2 FQNNGV. The CDR3 reads CASSLAGPGELFF.

CDR3 amino acids: CASSRTGQSDAQYF. The gene calls are TRBV5-1 and TRBJ2-3; TCRdb selects TRBD1, and the lack of DNA leaves this call unchecked. This CDR3 spans 14 amino acids. Germline V gene data show CDR1 as SGHRS and CDR2 as YFSETQ. Supplemented by reference TRBV5-1 and TRBJ2-3, the full variable domain reads KAGVTQTPRYLIKTRGQQVTLSCSPISGHRSVSWYQQTPGQGLQFLFEYFSETQRNKGNFPGRFSGRQFSNSRSEMNVSTLELGDSALYLCASSRTGQSDAQYFGPGTRLTVL.

This chain uses TRBV7-2 with TRBJ1-1; with no DNA, the TCRdb D assignment of TRBD1 cannot be verified. Looked up from germline, CDR1 is SGHTA and CDR2 is FQGNSA. The CDR3 runs 14 residues. The CDR3 sequence is CASSPGGWNTEAFF.

This clonotype is deemed medium-sized by its frequency. The rearrangement uses TRBV6-5 and TRBJ1-1; the TCRdb D gene call, TRBD1, has no DNA to confirm it. The CDR3 covers 16 residues. From germline, CDR1 is MNHEY and CDR2 SVGAGI. CDR3 loop: CASSYFAGTANTEAFF.

This chain uses TRBV7-3 with TRBJ1-2. The V gene's germline CDR1 is SGHTA and CDR2 FQGTGA. The CDR3 length is 15 residues. CDR3 loop: CASSLTAGGGYGYTF.

Its frequency marks this clonotype as medium-sized (0.01 to 0.1%). The J gene is TRBJ2-2, the V gene TRBV29-1; lacking DNA, the TRBD1 call made by TCRdb goes unchecked. CDR3 size: 13 residues. Germline CDR1 and CDR2: SQVTM and ANQGSEA. This chain's CDR3 is CSVQGDSTGELFF.

V is TRBV11-2 and J is TRBJ2-7; the TCRdb call, TRBD2, lacks DNA for checking. Germline lookup yields CDR1 SGHAT and CDR2 FQNNGV. The CDR3 contains 14 residues. The CDR3 protein is CASSSWAQRDEQYF.

Its frequency marks this clonotype as medium-sized. The V gene is TRBV27, the J gene TRBJ2-1. This CDR3 region has 11 residues. The germline gives CDR1 MNHEY, CDR2 SMNVEV (reference sequence). CDR3 region: CASRRYNEQFF.

The chain recombines TRBV6-5 with TRBJ2-7; the TCRdb D gene call, TRBD2, has no DNA to confirm it. Germline assignment: CDR1 MNHEY and CDR2 SVGAGI. The CDR3 is made up of 14 amino acids. CDR3 amino acids: CASSYSSGGFEQYF.

The chain has TRBV28 and TRBJ2-3; the TRBD1 assignment by TCRdb is unverifiable without DNA. The V gene's germline CDR1 is MDHEN and CDR2 SYDVKM. The length of the CDR3 is 14 residues. The CDR3 protein is CASRGREYSDTQYF.

This clonotype shows up as medium-sized by frequency. The chain combines TRBV29-1 with TRBJ1-1. The germline V gene has CDR1 SQVTM and CDR2 ANQGSEA. This CDR3 has 13 residues. This CDR3 is CSVDGEGNTEAFF.

The chain uses TRBV7-9 and TRBJ2-1; the D call from TCRdb, TRBD1, cannot be confirmed without DNA. This CDR3 is built from 15 residues. Germline CDR1 SEHNR, CDR2 FQNEAQ (reference sequence). The CDR3 region is CASSPLEGPHNEQFF.

By frequency, this clonotype registers medium-sized (0.01 to 0.1%). The gene calls are TRBV28 and TRBJ2-5; no DNA is available, so the TRBD2 call from TCRdb remains unchecked. The germline CDR1 and CDR2 sequences are MDHEN and SYDVKM. The CDR3 consists of 19 residues. The CDR3 region is CASSSSELAGVMQGETQYF.

This chain connects TRBV15 to TRBJ2-1; with no DNA, the TCRdb D assignment of TRBD1 cannot be verified. Germline CDR1 LNHNV, CDR2 YYDKDF (reference sequence). This CDR3 has 13 amino acids. CDR3 protein: CATSKQGYNEQFF.

This chain joins TRBV29-1 and TRBJ1-1. Germline values: CDR1 SQVTM, CDR2 ANQGSEA. The CDR3 extends over 13 amino acids. CDR3: CSVEEDRGTEAFF.